This T cell receptor (beta chain) originates from a study of shared clonotypes between healthy human individuals. Using immunoSEQ multiplex PCR, the repertoire was profiled, and TCRdb retains in-frame clones only, with some absent. The sample consists of some 650,000 clones, around 97% of them appearing once. The CDR3 extends over 14 amino acids. Trimming took 2 bases from V and 6 from J, leaving 14 bases between them. Germline V gives CDR1 SGHNT, CDR2 YYREEE (reference sequence). The chain recombines TRBV5-4 with TRBJ1-1; possibly TRBD1 for D (5 bases). Sequencing was performed on naive CD4+ T cells sorted from blood. Subset in this sample: CD45RA+ positively selected. The sequence was obtained from a woman aged 25 to 39 in good health. CDR3 coding DNA: TGTGCCAGCAGCTTCAACCGGGGCGCCCCTGAAGCTTTCTTT. It codes for CASSFNRGAPEAFF.